The 17 T cell receptor beta chains below all came from one sample that was sequenced in a study of Graves' ophthalmopathy and Graves' hyperthyroidism. Amplification of the TCR beta CDR3 regions used RNA transcripts (as template). First-round RT-PCR used HTBI primers; second-round multiplex PCR followed. TCRdb ran MiXCR on the multiplex PCR reads and lists one entry per CDR3 protein. The top ten clones hold around 6.9% of a sample with hundreds of thousands of distinct CDR3 sequences, approximately 22% of them seen once. Input material: peripheral blood. All receptors come from a woman in her late teens or twenties with stable Graves' hyperthyroidism. Some clones in this sample may be carry-over from other donors' samples.

This clonotype was observed many times. The J gene is TRBJ1-1, the V gene TRBV6-4, with TRBD1 as a possible D gene (5 bases). Germline-derived CDR1 and CDR2 are MRHNA and SNTAGT. CDR3 length: 13 residues. V lost 6 bases to trimming and J lost 4 bases, with 12 bases between them. CDR3 bases: TGTGCCAGCAGCCACGACAGTTTCACTGAAGCTTTCTTT. This encodes CASSHDSFTEAFF.

This clonotype was counted at least ten times. V gene TRBV7-6 combines with J gene TRBJ2-7; TRBD2 agrees at 11 bases. V shed 3 bases, J shed 2 bases, and the junction held 6 bases outside the gene matches. This CDR3 region has 16 residues. The germline V gene has CDR1 SGHVS and CDR2 FNYEAQ. In DNA form, the CDR3 reads TGTGCCAGCAGCTTGAGGACTAGCGGGTCAACCTACGAGCAGTACTTC. Amino acids: CASSLRTSGSTYEQYF.

Concerning this clonotype itself: Since no conserved phenylalanine or tryptophan closes the CDR3, a read error is the likely cause. The DNA is left out, because the CDR3 cannot be placed on it with certainty; the CDR3 is given as TCRdb lists it. V is TRBV12-3 or TRBV12-4 and J is TRBJ2-2. The CDR3 length is 14 residues, termini included. CDR3 region: CASSGVLNTGELCL.

In this sample, this clonotype turned up many times. The V gene is TRBV4-2, the J gene TRBJ2-5; D tentatively reads TRBD1 or TRBD2 (5 bases each). The V gene's germline CDR1 is LGHNA and CDR2 YNFKEQ. V was shortened by 0 bases and J by 4 bases, with 15 bases between the two germline ends. There are 16 residues in the CDR3. This CDR3 reads CASSQDVGPRGETQYF. CDR3 bases: TGTGCCAGCAGCCAAGACGTAGGACCGAGGGGAGAGACCCAGTACTTC.

The chain is built from TRBV12-3 or TRBV12-4 and TRBJ1-2, with 7 positions matching TRBD1. The J segment lost 7 bases and the V segment lost 5 bases, leaving 7 bases of the junction unmatched. The CDR3 covers 13 residues. The CDR3 protein is CASSMRYRGGYTF. The DNA for the CDR3 is TGTGCCAGCAGTATGAGGTACAGGGGTGGCTACACCTTC.

This clonotype occurred once. A much bigger clone sits one base away, suggesting this may be a read error. The CDR3 ends on some other residue instead of the conserved phenylalanine or tryptophan, so this is likely a read error. CDR3 nucleotide sequence: TGCAGTGCTAGAGGGGCCGGGACTAGCGGGAGTTACGAGCAGTACCTC. Protein: CSARGAGTSGSYEQYL. The chain combines TRBV20-1 with TRBJ2-7; 14 bases align to TRBD2. Trimming at V came to 1 base and at J to 4 bases, leaving 6 bases not matched to a gene. Germline-derived CDR1 and CDR2 are DFQATT and SNEGSKA (reference sequence). The CDR3 length is 16 residues.

The chain couples TRBV20-1 to TRBJ2-7, with a tentative D call TRBD2 (7 bases). The CDR3 is 13 residues long. Trimming removed 8 bases at V and 2 bases at J, with 16 bases between. Germline CDR1 DFQATT, CDR2 SNEGSKA (reference sequence). CDR3 nucleotides: TGCAGTTCCACCCTGGGGGGGCCCTACGAGCAGTACTTC. Protein: CSSTLGGPYEQYF.

This clonotype has at least ten counts. J is TRBJ1-1 and V is TRBV12-3 or TRBV12-4, with a weak D call TRBD1 (6 bases). V was pared by 6 bases and J by 5 bases, with 13 bases between. The CDR3 length is 13 residues. The CDR3 spells CASRAGVGTEAFF. The CDR3 DNA follows: TGTGCCAGCAGAGCAGGGGTGGGAACTGAAGCTTTCTTT.

The rearrangement joins TRBV6-2 or TRBV6-3 to TRBJ2-5, with D perhaps TRBD1 (6 bases). The germline gives CDR1 MNHEY, CDR2 SVGEGT. Trimming took off 2 bases at V and 0 bases at J, with 25 bases between the two ends. The CDR3 consists of 20 residues. The CDR3 is CASSYPGIRRDILHQETQYF. CDR3 nucleotide sequence: TGTGCCAGCAGTTACCCGGGGATCCGCCGGGACATACTACACCAAGAGACCCAGTACTTC.

This clonotype showed up just a few times. This chain links TRBV9 with TRBJ2-6; 10 bases are shared with TRBD2. Germline loops: CDR1 SGDLS, CDR2 YYNGEE. The CDR3 loop spans 16 amino acids. V lost 2 bases and J lost 6; bases outside the gene matches: 5. The CDR3 DNA follows: TGTGCCAGCAGCGTTGGACTAGCGGTAGTGGCCAACGTCCTGACTTTC. This translates into CASSVGLAVVANVLTF. Variable domain in full (rest from reference TRBV9 and TRBJ2-6): DSGVTQTPKHLITATGQRVTLRCSPRSGDLSVYWYQQSLDQGLQFLIQYYNGEERAKGNILERFSAQQFPDLHSELNLSSLELGDSALYFCASSVGLAVVANVLTFGAGSRLTVL.

This chain links TRBV3-1 with TRBJ1-2; D is undetermined. The CDR3 runs 12 residues. Germline V gene lookup returns CDR1 LGHDT and CDR2 YNNKEL (reference sequence). Trimming removed 3 bases at V and 8 bases at J, with 10 bases between. CDR3 bases: TGTGCCAGCAGCCAGGAGCGGTGGGGCTACACCTTC. It yields the protein CASSQERWGYTF.

The chain recombines TRBV15 with TRBJ2-5, with D possibly matching TRBD2 (6 bases). The CDR3 is 13 residues long. The germline V and J ends were trimmed by 7 bases and 5 bases, with 14 bases remaining between them. Germline-derived CDR1 and CDR2 are LNHNV and YYDKDF (reference sequence). The CDR3, as DNA: TGTGCCACCACCTCAGGAGGGACGGAGACCCAGTACTTC. It codes for CATTSGGTETQYF.

This clonotype was counted many times. Sequence at one end of the junction differs from germline and may be a read error. V is TRBV7-2 and J is TRBJ2-5; D is possibly TRBD2 (5 bases). Germline loops: CDR1 SGHTA, CDR2 FQGNSA. CDR3 length: 12 residues. Here the CDR3 DNA reads TGTGCCAGCAGCTTAGTGGGAGAGACCAAGTACTTC. Its protein is CASSLVGETKYF.

This rearrangement joins TRBV11-2 to TRBJ1-5, with D maybe TRBD1 (5 bases). CDR3 length: 17 amino acids. Trimming took off 0 bases at V and 1 base at J, with 13 bases between the two ends. Looked up from germline, CDR1 is SGHAT and CDR2 is FQNNGV. The CDR3, as DNA: TGTGCCAGCAGCTTAGAAAATTGGACATTCAGCAATCAGCCCCAGCATTTT. This codes for CASSLENWTFSNQPQHF.

V usage is TRBV12-3 or TRBV12-4 and J usage is TRBJ2-4; D is unresolved. There are 15 residues in the CDR3. Trimming took 3 bases from V and 0 from J, leaving 9 bases between them. CDR3 DNA: TGTGCCAGCAGTTTTGCAGGATTAGCCAAAAACATTCAGTACTTC. This gives the protein CASSFAGLAKNIQYF.

The chain has TRBV6-4 and TRBJ1-1, with a weak D call TRBD1 (6 bases). Trimming stripped 0 bases from V and 10 bases from J, with 12 bases between. The CDR3 has 13 residues. Germline lookup yields CDR1 MRHNA and CDR2 SNTAGT. CDR3 DNA sequence: TGTGCCAGCAGTGACTCACAGGGTAGTAGAGCTTTCTTT. Protein: CASSDSQGSRAFF.

The chain combines TRBV30 with TRBJ1-2; perhaps TRBD1 as D (6 bases). The germline V gene has CDR1 GTSNPN and CDR2 SVGIG (reference sequence). Trimming removed 0 bases from V and 1 base from J, with 9 bases in between. The CDR3 length is 14 residues. CDR3 loop: CAWSVTGINYGYTF. The CDR3 DNA follows: TGTGCCTGGAGTGTAACAGGGATTAACTATGGCTACACCTTC.